These 3 T cell receptor beta chains originate from one sample sequenced in a study of blood T cells in healthy people across ages (dated by TCRdb to 2013 to 2016). The method was 5' RACE. Sequencing instrument: Illumina HiSeq 2500. A second PCR of roughly 7 to 12 cycles was run with a J-beta primer mix and a sample-barcoded 5' primer. TCRdb's own reprocessing of the public reads used fastp at Q25 and MiXCR and kept productive beta chains. Under each unique CDR3 protein, matching rows form one entry showing the most common genes and DNA. The sample profile shows around 650,000 distinct CDR3 sequences; approximately 31% of them were found once. 15% of the sample is held by the ten biggest clonotypes. The sample taken for sequencing was blood. These receptors all come from a woman of 80 years or more in good health. Donor details come from another sample of the same person, matched by shared clones.

The chain recombines TRBV20-1 with TRBJ1-1, with D possibly matching TRBD1 (5 bases). The CDR3 contains 12 residues. Germline loops: CDR1 DFQATT, CDR2 SNEGSKA (reference sequence). Deletions cut 5 bases from V and 2 bases from J, with 9 bases between. CDR3: CSAPQENTEAFF. CDR3 bases: TGCAGTGCTCCACAGGAAAACACTGAAGCTTTCTTT.

Comment on this clonotype: The junction shows a germline mismatch at one end, possibly a read error. The J gene is TRBJ1-5, the V gene TRBV6-5; the D gene is possibly TRBD1 (5 bases). CDR1 is MNHEY and CDR2 is SVGAGI in the germline V gene. This CDR3 contains 16 residues. The chain's CDR3 is CASRRDPLSSSQPQHF. CDR3 nucleotide sequence: TGTGCCAGCCGCAGGGACCCCCTTTCTAGCAGTCAGCCCCAGCATTTT.

This clonotype was detected a few times. This chain connects TRBV4-1 to TRBJ2-3; D is unclear. Germline V gene sequence: CDR1 MGHRA, CDR2 YSYEKL. There are 14 residues in the CDR3. Deletions cut 6 bases from V and 0 bases from J, with 10 bases between. The CDR3 sequence: CASSRESSTDTQYF. The DNA for the CDR3 is TGCGCCAGCAGTAGAGAATCTAGCACAGATACGCAGTATTTT.